These T cell receptor beta chains were read from a single sample in a study of radiotherapy plus CTLA-4 blockade in lung cancer. The method was immunoSEQ multiplex PCR; TCRdb's version includes in-frame clones alone and lacks a portion of them. Of approximately 30,000 clones listed, roughly 77% were seen once; the top ten hold roughly 24%. The starting material was peripheral blood, obtained from a patient treated with radiotherapy plus ipilimumab. All receptors derive from a human donor with non-small cell lung cancer that progressed on radiotherapy plus ipilimumab. The CDR3 runs from the conserved cysteine through the conserved F or W. D genes are given only for firm matches. Some rows have no size entry. The others give once, few or many, or a class for an expanded clone.

j_gene: TRBJ2-3; v_gene: TRBV4-1; abundance: -; d_gene: -; CDR3nt: TGCGCCAGCAGCCAAGTCTCAGGGAATACAGATACGCAGTATTTT; CDR3aa: CASSQVSGNTDTQYF
j_gene: TRBJ1-6; v_gene: TRBV19; abundance: -; d_gene: TRBD1; CDR3nt: TGTGCCAGTAGTTCCCGACAGGGCCGTATAGGATCCTATAATTCACCCCTCCACTTT; CDR3aa: CASSSRQGRIGSYNSPLHF
j_gene: TRBJ1-3; v_gene: TRBV7-9; abundance: -; d_gene: TRBD1; CDR3nt: TGTGCCAGCAGAACAGGGGGTCTTGGAAACACCATATATTTT; CDR3aa: CASRTGGLGNTIYF
j_gene: TRBJ1-1; v_gene: TRBV7-3; abundance: once; d_gene: -; CDR3nt: TGTGCCAGCAGCTTGAAGCCACCCTCTGGGGGGATATTTAGGTCTACTGAAGCTTTCTTT; CDR3aa: CASSLKPPSGGIFRSTEAFF
j_gene: TRBJ1-1; v_gene: TRBV6-1; abundance: -; d_gene: TRBD1; CDR3nt: TGTGCCAGCAGTTCCGGGACAGGGAACACTGAAGCTTTCTTT; CDR3aa: CASSSGTGNTEAFF
j_gene: TRBJ1-5; v_gene: TRBV19; abundance: -; d_gene: -; CDR3nt: TGTGCCAGTAGTAGGTCGCAGGGGAGTCAGCCCCAGCATTTT; CDR3aa: CASSRSQGSQPQHF
j_gene: TRBJ2-2; v_gene: TRBV7-9; abundance: -; d_gene: -; CDR3nt: TGTGCCAGCAGCTTAGCACAAGGACAGATGACCGGGGAGCTGTTTTTT; CDR3aa: CASSLAQGQMTGELFF
j_gene: TRBJ1-2; v_gene: TRBV29-1; abundance: -; d_gene: -; CDR3nt: TGCAGCGTTTACCCGTCGGATGGCTACACCTTC; CDR3aa: CSVYPSDGYTF
j_gene: TRBJ1-4; v_gene: TRBV19; abundance: -; d_gene: TRBD1; CDR3nt: TGTGCCAGTAGTAAAGGGACAGGGTACGAAAAACTGTTTTTT; CDR3aa: CASSKGTGYEKLFF
j_gene: TRBJ2-7; v_gene: TRBV5-1; abundance: -; d_gene: TRBD1; CDR3nt: TGCGCCAGCAGCCCTGGGCACCGGGACAGCTTCTACGAGCAGTACTTC; CDR3aa: CASSPGHRDSFYEQYF
j_gene: TRBJ1-3; v_gene: TRBV18; abundance: once; d_gene: -; CDR3nt: TGTGCCAGCTCACCACCCCGAGGGAGCTCTGGAAACACCATATATTTT; CDR3aa: CASSPPRGSSGNTIYF
j_gene: TRBJ2-5; v_gene: TRBV6-1; abundance: -; d_gene: TRBD1; CDR3nt: TGTGCCAGCAGTGAACCACCGACAGGGTTGGAGACCCAGTACTTC; CDR3aa: CASSEPPTGLETQYF
j_gene: TRBJ2-1; v_gene: TRBV7-2; abundance: -; d_gene: TRBD2; CDR3nt: TGTGCCAGCAGCCCATCTAAGCGGGGGGGCTCTGGTGAGCAGTTCTTC; CDR3aa: CASSPSKRGGSGEQFF
j_gene: TRBJ1-4; v_gene: TRBV10-1; abundance: -; d_gene: -; CDR3nt: TGCGCCAGGTGGGCCAGGATGTTTTTT; CDR3aa: CARWARMFF
j_gene: TRBJ2-7; v_gene: TRBV4-2; abundance: few; d_gene: TRBD2; CDR3nt: TGTGCCAGCAGCCAGGGATTGGGGGGGTCCTACGAGCAGTACTTC; CDR3aa: CASSQGLGGSYEQYF
j_gene: TRBJ2-2; v_gene: TRBV6-1; abundance: few; d_gene: -; CDR3nt: TGTGCCAGCAGTGACAGGGACACCGGGGAGCTGTTTTTT; CDR3aa: CASSDRDTGELFF